This entry features one T cell receptor (beta chain) sequence. What it binds is unknown. CDR3 length: 17 amino acids. Trimming cost V 1 base and J 5 bases; bases outside gene matches: 10. Germline loops: CDR1 KGHSH, CDR2 LQKENI. The PCR used 60 Vbeta and 13 Jbeta primers. Generated by immunoSEQ multiplex PCR, the TCRdb table keeps only in-frame clones and is missing some. Here the sample spans over 150,000 clones, around 75% being singletons. This record belongs to a study of cytomegalovirus exposure and HLA in healthy donors. Study-wide points: A later analysis found TCR association rates differed by HLA locus, highest for DRB1 and lowest for HLA-C.

This clonotype was sampled from a human donor in good health. The rearrangement links TRBV18 to TRBJ2-3, with 9 bases lining up with TRBD2. Specimen: PBMCs. The CDR3 nucleotides read TGTGCCAGCTCACCACTTGGAGGCGGGGGGGCCAAAGATACGCAGTATTTT. As protein: CASSPLGGGGAKDTQYF.